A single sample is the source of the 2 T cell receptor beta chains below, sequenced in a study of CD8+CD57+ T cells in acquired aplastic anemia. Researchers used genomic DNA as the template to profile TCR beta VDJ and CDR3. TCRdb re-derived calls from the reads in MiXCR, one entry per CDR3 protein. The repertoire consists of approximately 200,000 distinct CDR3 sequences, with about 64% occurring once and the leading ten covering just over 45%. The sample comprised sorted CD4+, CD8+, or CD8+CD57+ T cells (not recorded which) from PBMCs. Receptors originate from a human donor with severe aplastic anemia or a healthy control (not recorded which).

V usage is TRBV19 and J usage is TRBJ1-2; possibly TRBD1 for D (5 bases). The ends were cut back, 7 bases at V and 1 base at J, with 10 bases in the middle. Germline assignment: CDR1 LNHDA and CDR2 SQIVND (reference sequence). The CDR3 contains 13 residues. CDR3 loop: CASTVTDNYGYTF. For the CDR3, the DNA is TGTGCCAGTACCGTGACAGATAACTATGGCTACACCTTC.

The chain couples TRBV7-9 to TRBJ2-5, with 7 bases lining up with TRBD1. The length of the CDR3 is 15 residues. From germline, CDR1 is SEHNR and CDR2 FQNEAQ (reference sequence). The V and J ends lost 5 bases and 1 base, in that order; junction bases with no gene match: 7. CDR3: CASSKGAGTQETQYF. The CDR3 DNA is TGTGCCAGCAGCAAGGGGGCAGGAACCCAAGAGACCCAGTACTTC.